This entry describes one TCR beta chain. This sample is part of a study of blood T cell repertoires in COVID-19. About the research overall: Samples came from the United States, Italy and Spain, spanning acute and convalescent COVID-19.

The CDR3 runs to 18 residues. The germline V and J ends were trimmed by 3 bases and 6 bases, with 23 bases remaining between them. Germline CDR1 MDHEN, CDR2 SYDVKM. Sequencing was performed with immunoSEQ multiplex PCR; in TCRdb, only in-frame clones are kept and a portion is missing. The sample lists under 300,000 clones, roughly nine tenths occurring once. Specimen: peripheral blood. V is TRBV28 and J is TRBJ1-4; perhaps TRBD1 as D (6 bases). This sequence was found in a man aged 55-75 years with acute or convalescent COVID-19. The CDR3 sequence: CASSLLGLGQPGDEKLFF. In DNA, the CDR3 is TGTGCCAGCAGTTTGTTGGGGCTCGGACAGCCCGGGGATGAAAAACTGTTTTTT.